The 12 T cell receptor beta chains below come from one sample, sequenced in a study of human T cells and chemical hapten exposure. In TCRdb, the RACE reads were re-called with MiXCR into one record per CDR3 protein. The data contain fewer than 200,000 distinct CDR3 sequences, approximately 29% of them seen just once; the ten biggest clones take up approximately 3%. Noted time point: pre-sensitization, week 0. The treatment is: therapeutic diphenylcyclopropenone sensitization with weekly scalp DPC. Sequences were derived from whole blood, sampled in connection with sensitization to the hapten diphenylcyclopropenone (DPC). These receptors were taken from a woman under 40 with alopecia areata. Some clones in this sample may be carry-over from other donors' samples.

This clonotype was seen a handful of times. J is TRBJ1-1 and V is TRBV7-3; no definite D call. V dropped 4 bases and J dropped 4 bases, with 13 bases sitting between them. CDR3 length equals 14 residues. Germline CDR1 SGHTA, CDR2 FQGTGA. CDR3 in amino acids: CASSSRGGGTEAFF. For the CDR3, the DNA is TGTGCCAGCAGCTCCCGGGGAGGAGGCACTGAAGCTTTCTTT.

J is TRBJ1-1 and V is TRBV20-1; D ambiguous. The CDR3 has 14 residues. CDR1 DFQATT and CDR2 SNEGSKA come from the germline V gene (reference sequence). The ends were cut back, 2 bases at V and 2 bases at J, with 12 bases in the middle. For the CDR3, the DNA is TGCAGTGCTAGAAACTTCCGCGGTAACACTGAAGCTTTCTTT. This sequence encodes CSARNFRGNTEAFF.

In this sample, this clonotype turned up a few times. CDR3 residues: CASSEFERSGELFF. In DNA, the CDR3 is TGTGCCAGCAGTGAATTCGAAAGGTCCGGGGAGCTGTTTTTT. The gene calls are TRBV2 and TRBJ2-2; D remains unclear. Germline V CDR1 and CDR2: SNHLY, FYNNEI. The CDR3 runs 14 residues. V dropped 2 bases and J dropped 6 bases, with 10 bases sitting between them.

As concerns this clonotype: Mismatch with germline at one junction end may stem from a read error. This sequence joins TRBV4-2 and TRBJ2-5; TRBD2 agrees at 8 bases. The V gene's germline CDR1 is LGHNA and CDR2 YNFKEQ. The CDR3 has 16 amino acids. CDR3 sequence (DNA): TGTGCCAACAGCCAAGATTGGGCGGGGGGTCGGAAGACCCAGTACTTC. Residues: CANSQDWAGGRKTQYF.

V usage is TRBV6-4 and J usage is TRBJ2-1; D ambiguous. V gave up 5 bases and J gave up 7 bases, with 12 bases separating them. The germline V gene encodes CDR1 MRHNA and CDR2 SNTAGT. The CDR3 has 13 amino acids. The CDR3 region is CASSSEFRNEQFF. In DNA, the CDR3 is TGTGCCAGCAGTTCGGAGTTCAGGAATGAGCAGTTCTTC.

The CDR3 region is CASSSWTVNTEAFF. CDR3 nucleotides: TGCGCCAGCAGCTCCTGGACGGTGAACACTGAAGCTTTCTTT. The rearrangement links TRBV5-1 to TRBJ1-1; D is ambiguous. V was shortened by 3 bases and J by 0 bases, with 9 bases between the two germline ends. Per the germline V gene, CDR1 is SGHRS and CDR2 is YFSETQ. The CDR3 contains 14 residues.

This chain uses TRBV7-2 with TRBJ2-5, with 9 bases lining up with TRBD1. Germline V gene data show CDR1 as SGHTA and CDR2 as FQGNSA. This CDR3 has 15 residues. Trimming removed 1 base from V and 9 bases from J; junction bases left unmatched: 9. CDR3 sequence (DNA): TGTGCCAGCAGCTTAGAGGGGGGACAGGGTAAAGCCCAGTACTTC. Translation: CASSLEGGQGKAQYF. Variable domain in full (rest from reference TRBV7-2 and TRBJ2-5): GAGVSQSPSNKVTEKGKDVELRCDPISGHTALYWYRQSLGQGLEFLIYFQGNSAPDKSGLPSDRFSAERTGGSVSTLTIQRTQQEDSAVYLCASSLEGGQGKAQYFGPGTRLLVL.

The rearrangement joins TRBV28 to TRBJ1-1; D unresolved. Trimming removed 6 bases at V and 1 base at J, with 9 bases between. Germline CDR1 reads MDHEN; CDR2 reads SYDVKM. The CDR3 totals 13 residues. The CDR3 nucleotides read TGTGCCAGCAGGACTACAGAGAACACTGAAGCTTTCTTT. Its protein is CASRTTENTEAFF.

This clonotype was observed a handful of times. The chain links TRBV29-1 to TRBJ2-7; either TRBD1 or TRBD2 may fit D (5 bases each). The CDR3 loop spans 12 amino acids. CDR1 and CDR2 from the germline V gene are SQVTM and ANQGSEA. V lost 6 bases and J lost 0, with 9 bases in between. The CDR3 DNA reads as TGCAGCGTCGGGGACGGCTCCTACGAGCAGTACTTC. It encodes CSVGDGSYEQYF.

The chain recombines TRBV15 with TRBJ1-1; a weak D match, TRBD1 (5 bases). V dropped 2 bases and J dropped 0 bases, with 10 bases sitting between them. The CDR3 totals 15 residues. Germline V lookup: CDR1 LNHNV, CDR2 YYDKDF (reference sequence). This CDR3 is CATSRPGTMNTEAFF. CDR3 nucleotide sequence: TGTGCCACCAGCAGACCAGGGACCATGAACACTGAAGCTTTCTTT.

The V call is TRBV7-2, the J call TRBJ1-1, with D possibly matching TRBD1 (6 bases). Germline V gene data show CDR1 as SGHTA and CDR2 as FQGNSA. There are 12 residues in the CDR3. V lost 5 bases, J lost 6 bases, and 10 bases lay in between. The DNA of the CDR3 is TGTGCCAGCAGCCGGGGGCAAGCTGAAGCTTTCTTT. It specifies CASSRGQAEAFF. Combining the CDR3 with reference TRBV7-2 and TRBJ1-1 gives the whole variable domain GAGVSQSPSNKVTEKGKDVELRCDPISGHTALYWYRQSLGQGLEFLIYFQGNSAPDKSGLPSDRFSAERTGGSVSTLTIQRTQQEDSAVYLCASSRGQAEAFFGQGTRLTVV.

The J gene is TRBJ1-1, the V gene TRBV29-1, with D unclear. Trimming removed 4 bases at V and 1 base at J, with 7 bases between. The germline V gene has CDR1 SQVTM and CDR2 ANQGSEA. The CDR3 runs 12 residues. This CDR3 is CSVAGPNTEAFF. As DNA, the CDR3 is TGCAGCGTTGCTGGGCCGAACACTGAAGCTTTCTTT.